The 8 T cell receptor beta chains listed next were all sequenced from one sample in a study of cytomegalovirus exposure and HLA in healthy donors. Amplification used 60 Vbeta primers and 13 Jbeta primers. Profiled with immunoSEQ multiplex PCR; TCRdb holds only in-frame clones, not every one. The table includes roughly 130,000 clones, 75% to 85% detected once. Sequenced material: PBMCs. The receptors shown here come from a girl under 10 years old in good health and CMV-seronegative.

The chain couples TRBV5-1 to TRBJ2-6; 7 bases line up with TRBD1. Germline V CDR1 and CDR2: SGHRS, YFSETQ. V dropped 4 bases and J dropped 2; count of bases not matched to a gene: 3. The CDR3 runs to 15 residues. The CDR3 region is CASSAGGAGANVLTF. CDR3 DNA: TGCGCCAGCAGCGCAGGGGGTGCTGGGGCCAACGTCCTGACTTTC.

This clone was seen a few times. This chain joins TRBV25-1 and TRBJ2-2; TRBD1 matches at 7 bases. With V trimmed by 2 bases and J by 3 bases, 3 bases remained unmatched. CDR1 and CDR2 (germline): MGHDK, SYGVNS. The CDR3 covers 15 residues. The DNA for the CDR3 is TGTGCCAGCAGTGAAAGGGGGCGGGACACCGGGGAGCTGTTTTTT. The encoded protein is CASSERGRDTGELFF. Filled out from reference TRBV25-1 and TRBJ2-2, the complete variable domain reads EADIYQTPRYLVIGTGKKITLECSQTMGHDKMYWYQQDPGMELHLIHYSYGVNSTEKGDLSSESTVSRIRTEHFPLTLESARPSHTSQYLCASSERGRDTGELFFGEGSRLTVL.

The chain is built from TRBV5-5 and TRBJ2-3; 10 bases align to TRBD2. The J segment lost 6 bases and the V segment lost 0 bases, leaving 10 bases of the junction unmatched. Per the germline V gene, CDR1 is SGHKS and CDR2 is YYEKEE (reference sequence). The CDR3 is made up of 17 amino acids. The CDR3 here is CASSLVFTSGGADTQYF. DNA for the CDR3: TGTGCCAGCAGCTTGGTTTTTACCAGCGGGGGGGCCGATACGCAGTATTTT.

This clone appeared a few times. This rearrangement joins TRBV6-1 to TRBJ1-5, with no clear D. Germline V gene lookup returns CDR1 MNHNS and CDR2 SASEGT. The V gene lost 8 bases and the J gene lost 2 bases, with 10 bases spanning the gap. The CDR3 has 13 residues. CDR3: CASGRGGNQPQHF. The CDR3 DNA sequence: TGTGCCAGCGGGCGCGGGGGCAATCAGCCCCAGCATTTT.

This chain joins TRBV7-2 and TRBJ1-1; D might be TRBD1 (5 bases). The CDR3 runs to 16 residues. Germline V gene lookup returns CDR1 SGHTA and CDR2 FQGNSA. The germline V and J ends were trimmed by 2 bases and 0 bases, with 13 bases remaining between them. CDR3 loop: CASSLRGGEVNTEAFF. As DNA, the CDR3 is TGTGCCAGCAGCTTAAGGGGTGGGGAGGTGAACACTGAAGCTTTCTTT.

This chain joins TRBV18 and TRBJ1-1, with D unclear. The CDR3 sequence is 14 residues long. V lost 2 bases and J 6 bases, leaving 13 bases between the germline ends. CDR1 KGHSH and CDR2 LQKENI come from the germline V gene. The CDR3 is CASSPYAWEAEAFF. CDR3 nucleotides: TGTGCCAGCTCACCATACGCCTGGGAGGCTGAAGCTTTCTTT.

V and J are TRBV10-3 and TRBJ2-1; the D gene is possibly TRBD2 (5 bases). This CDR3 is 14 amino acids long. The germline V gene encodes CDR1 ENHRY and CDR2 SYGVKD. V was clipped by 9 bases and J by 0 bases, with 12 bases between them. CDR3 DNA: TGTGCCATTTCCGGGAAGAGCTCCTACAATGAGCAGTTCTTC. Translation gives CAISGKSSYNEQFF.

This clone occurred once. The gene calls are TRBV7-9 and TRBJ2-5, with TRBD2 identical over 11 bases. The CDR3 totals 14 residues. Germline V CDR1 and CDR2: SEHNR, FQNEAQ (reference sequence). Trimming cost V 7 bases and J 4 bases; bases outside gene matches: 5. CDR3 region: CASTALAGGETQYF. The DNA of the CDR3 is TGTGCCAGCACTGCGCTAGCGGGAGGAGAGACCCAGTACTTC.